Listed here are 13 T cell receptor beta chains from one sample, sequenced in a study of preoperative IRX-2 immunotherapy in early breast cancer. Documented treatment: preoperative locoregional IRX-2 cytokine immunotherapy. Some clones are missing from TCRdb's copy, which holds only in-frame ones; the method was immunoSEQ multiplex PCR. The sample gives about 62,000 clones, approximately 93% of which show up once; around 1.7% is in the top ten. The specimen was collected from a patient treated with IRX-2 immunotherapy. These receptors were taken from a human donor with breast cancer.

V and J are TRBV5-1 and TRBJ1-3, with D unresolved. Trimming pared 0 bases from V and 0 bases from J, leaving 7 bases between. The V gene's germline CDR1 is SGHRS and CDR2 YFSETQ. The CDR3 sequence is 15 residues long. The chain's CDR3 is CASSLDSHSGNTIYF. The DNA of the CDR3 is TGCGCCAGCAGCTTGGACAGCCACTCTGGAAACACCATATATTTT.

The gene calls are TRBV5-1 and TRBJ2-2; D might be TRBD1 (6 bases). Germline V gene data show CDR1 as SGHRS and CDR2 as YFSETQ. The CDR3 extends over 13 amino acids. Deletions cut 4 bases from V and 5 bases from J, with 9 bases between. The CDR3 loop is CASSVRGTGELFF. The CDR3 nucleotides are TGCGCCAGCAGCGTAAGGGGGACCGGGGAGCTGTTTTTT.

The rearrangement joins TRBV28 to TRBJ1-2; D unclear. Germline V gene data show CDR1 as MDHEN and CDR2 as SYDVKM. V was shortened by 8 bases and J by 10 bases, with 14 bases between the two germline ends. The CDR3 runs to 11 residues. In DNA form, the CDR3 reads TGTGCCAGCTCCACAGTGGGAAACTACACCTTC. This translates into CASSTVGNYTF.

The gene calls are TRBV6-5 and TRBJ1-1; D call uncertain. The CDR3 has 12 residues. Germline assignment: CDR1 MNHEY and CDR2 SVGAGI. V lost 2 bases to trimming and J lost 6 bases, with 7 bases between them. The CDR3: CASSYNTPEAFF. The CDR3 DNA sequence: TGTGCCAGCAGTTACAATACCCCTGAAGCTTTCTTT.

The chain employs TRBV5-6 and TRBJ1-6; D remains unclear. The germline CDR1 and CDR2 sequences are SGHDT and YYEEEE. CDR3 length: 13 residues. Trimming stripped 1 base from V and 7 bases from J, with 6 bases between. CDR3 coding DNA: TGTGCCAGCAGCTTGAGTTGGAATTCACCCCTCCACTTT. It encodes CASSLSWNSPLHF. The variable domain in full, completed from reference TRBV5-6 and TRBJ1-6, reads DAGVTQSPTHLIKTRGQQVTLRCSPKSGHDTVSWYQQALGQGPQFIFQYYEEEERQRGNFPDRFSGHQFPNYSSELNVNALLLGDSALYLCASSLSWNSPLHFGNGTRLTVT.

The J gene is TRBJ1-5, the V gene TRBV7-2; 10 nucleotides line up with TRBD1. Germline trimming cut 6 bases from V and 5 bases from J; bases unmatched to any gene: 4. Per the germline V gene, CDR1 is SGHTA and CDR2 is FQGNSA. The CDR3 has 14 amino acids. The CDR3 sequence is CASRPGTGDQPQHF. DNA for the CDR3: TGTGCCAGCAGGCCCGGGACAGGGGATCAGCCCCAGCATTTT.

This sequence joins TRBV7-9 and TRBJ1-3; tentative D call: TRBD1 (5 bases). Trimming cost V 3 bases and J 3 bases, with 18 bases left between them. The CDR3 contains 17 residues. Germline V gives CDR1 SEHNR, CDR2 FQNEAQ (reference sequence). CDR3 region: CASSFGKRGLYGNTIYF. The CDR3 DNA follows: TGTGCCAGCAGCTTTGGGAAAAGGGGACTATATGGAAACACCATATATTTT.

This clone was seen only a few times. The rearrangement links TRBV9 to TRBJ2-5; possibly TRBD1 for D (6 bases). The germline CDR1 and CDR2 sequences are SGDLS and YYNGEE. Trimming took off 0 bases at V and 0 bases at J, with 9 bases between the two ends. This CDR3 contains 15 residues. The CDR3 spells CASSVAGHHQETQYF. The DNA for the CDR3 is TGTGCCAGCAGCGTAGCGGGACACCACCAAGAGACCCAGTACTTC.

This clone was counted a single time. This rearrangement joins TRBV19 to TRBJ2-6; D uncertain. The CDR3 is 15 amino acids. The V and J ends lost 4 bases and 0 bases respectively, with 7 bases between them. Germline V gene lookup returns CDR1 LNHDA and CDR2 SQIVND (reference sequence). The CDR3 reads CASSTSASGANVLTF. The CDR3 DNA follows: TGTGCCAGTAGTACCTCGGCCTCTGGGGCCAACGTCCTGACTTTC. Filled out from reference TRBV19 and TRBJ2-6, the complete variable domain reads DGGITQSPKYLFRKEGQNVTLSCEQNLNHDAMYWYRQDPGQGLRLIYYSQIVNDFQKGDIAEGYSVSREKKESFPLTVTSAQKNPTAFYLCASSTSASGANVLTFGAGSRLTVL.

This chain links TRBV4-3 with TRBJ2-3; D is ambiguous. Trimming took off 0 bases at V and 6 bases at J, with 4 bases between the two ends. Germline V gene sequence: CDR1 LGHNA, CDR2 YSLEER. The CDR3 length is 12 residues. The CDR3 protein is CASSQDRDTQYF. DNA of the CDR3: TGCGCCAGCAGCCAAGATCGGGATACGCAGTATTTT.

In its sample, this clone was seen once. J is TRBJ2-2 and V is TRBV7-3, with TRBD1 as a possible D gene (7 bases). The CDR3 covers 15 residues. CDR1 and CDR2 (germline): SGHTA, FQGTGA. V was clipped by 7 bases and J by 4 bases, with 16 bases between them. The CDR3 DNA reads TGTGCCAGCACCGAATCAGGGGGGTTCACCGGGGAGCTGTTTTTT. Encoded protein: CASTESGGFTGELFF.

The chain carries TRBV7-8 and TRBJ2-5; 9 bases fit TRBD1. CDR1 SGHVS and CDR2 FQNEAQ come from the germline V gene. This CDR3 is built from 14 residues. J gave up 1 base and V 5 bases, and 2 bases lay outside the gene matches. In DNA, the CDR3 is TGTGCCAGCAGCCAGACAGGGGGCCAAGAGACCCAGTACTTC. It is translated as CASSQTGGQETQYF.

This chain connects TRBV10-2 to TRBJ2-3; D gene unclear. The germline V and J ends were trimmed by 6 bases and 6 bases, with 10 bases remaining between them. CDR1 and CDR2 (germline): WSHSY, SAAADI. The CDR3 extends over 12 amino acids. The CDR3 loop reads CASSMRSDTQYF. The CDR3 coding sequence is TGCGCCAGCAGCATGAGGTCGGATACGCAGTATTTT.